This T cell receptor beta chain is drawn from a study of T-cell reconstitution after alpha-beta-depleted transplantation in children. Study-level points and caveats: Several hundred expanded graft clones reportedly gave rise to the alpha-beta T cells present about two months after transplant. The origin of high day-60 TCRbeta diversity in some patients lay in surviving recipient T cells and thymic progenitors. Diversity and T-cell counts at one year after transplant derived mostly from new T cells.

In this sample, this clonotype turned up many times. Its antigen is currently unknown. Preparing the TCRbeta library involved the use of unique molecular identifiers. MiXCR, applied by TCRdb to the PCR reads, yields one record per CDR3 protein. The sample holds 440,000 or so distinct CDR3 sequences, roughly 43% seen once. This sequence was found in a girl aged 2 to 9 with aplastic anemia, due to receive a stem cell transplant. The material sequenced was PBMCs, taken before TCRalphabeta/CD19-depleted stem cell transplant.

For the CDR3, the DNA is TGCGCCAGCAGCCTCCTTCATAGCGGAGTGCGGGATACGCAGTATTTT. It translates to CASSLLHSGVRDTQYF. V is TRBV4-3 and J is TRBJ2-3, with a possible D match to TRBD2 (6 bases). This CDR3 is built from 16 residues. The germline CDR1 and CDR2 sequences are LGHNA and YSLEER. Trimming shortened V by 4 bases and J by 6 bases, and 20 bases separated the two germline ends.